Described below is a single T cell receptor beta chain sequence and its context. Its specificity is unknown. Germline lookup yields CDR1 MGHRA and CDR2 YSYEKL. The CDR3 runs to 16 residues. V shed 0 bases and J 4 bases; nucleotides not matched to a gene: 7. This specimen belongs to a study of T cell responses to AZD1222 COVID-19 vaccine. Findings and caveats of the study: Without day 14 samples, only post-peak T cell repertoires were studied. There were mostly white British donors and more females than males, and clonal diversity was possibly underestimated.

Some clones are missing from TCRdb's copy, which holds only in-frame ones; the method was immunoSEQ multiplex PCR. In the table there are 100,000 to 120,000 clones, about 88% of which are singletons. The sequence was obtained from an adult in good health. The chain uses TRBV4-1 and TRBJ2-3; 7 bases agree with TRBD2. This material consisted of peripheral blood, taken on day 0 of AZD1222 vaccination. The CDR3 loop reads CASSQDRGLGSDTQYF. For the CDR3, the DNA is TGCGCCAGCAGCCAAGATAGAGGACTAGGTTCAGATACGCAGTATTTT.